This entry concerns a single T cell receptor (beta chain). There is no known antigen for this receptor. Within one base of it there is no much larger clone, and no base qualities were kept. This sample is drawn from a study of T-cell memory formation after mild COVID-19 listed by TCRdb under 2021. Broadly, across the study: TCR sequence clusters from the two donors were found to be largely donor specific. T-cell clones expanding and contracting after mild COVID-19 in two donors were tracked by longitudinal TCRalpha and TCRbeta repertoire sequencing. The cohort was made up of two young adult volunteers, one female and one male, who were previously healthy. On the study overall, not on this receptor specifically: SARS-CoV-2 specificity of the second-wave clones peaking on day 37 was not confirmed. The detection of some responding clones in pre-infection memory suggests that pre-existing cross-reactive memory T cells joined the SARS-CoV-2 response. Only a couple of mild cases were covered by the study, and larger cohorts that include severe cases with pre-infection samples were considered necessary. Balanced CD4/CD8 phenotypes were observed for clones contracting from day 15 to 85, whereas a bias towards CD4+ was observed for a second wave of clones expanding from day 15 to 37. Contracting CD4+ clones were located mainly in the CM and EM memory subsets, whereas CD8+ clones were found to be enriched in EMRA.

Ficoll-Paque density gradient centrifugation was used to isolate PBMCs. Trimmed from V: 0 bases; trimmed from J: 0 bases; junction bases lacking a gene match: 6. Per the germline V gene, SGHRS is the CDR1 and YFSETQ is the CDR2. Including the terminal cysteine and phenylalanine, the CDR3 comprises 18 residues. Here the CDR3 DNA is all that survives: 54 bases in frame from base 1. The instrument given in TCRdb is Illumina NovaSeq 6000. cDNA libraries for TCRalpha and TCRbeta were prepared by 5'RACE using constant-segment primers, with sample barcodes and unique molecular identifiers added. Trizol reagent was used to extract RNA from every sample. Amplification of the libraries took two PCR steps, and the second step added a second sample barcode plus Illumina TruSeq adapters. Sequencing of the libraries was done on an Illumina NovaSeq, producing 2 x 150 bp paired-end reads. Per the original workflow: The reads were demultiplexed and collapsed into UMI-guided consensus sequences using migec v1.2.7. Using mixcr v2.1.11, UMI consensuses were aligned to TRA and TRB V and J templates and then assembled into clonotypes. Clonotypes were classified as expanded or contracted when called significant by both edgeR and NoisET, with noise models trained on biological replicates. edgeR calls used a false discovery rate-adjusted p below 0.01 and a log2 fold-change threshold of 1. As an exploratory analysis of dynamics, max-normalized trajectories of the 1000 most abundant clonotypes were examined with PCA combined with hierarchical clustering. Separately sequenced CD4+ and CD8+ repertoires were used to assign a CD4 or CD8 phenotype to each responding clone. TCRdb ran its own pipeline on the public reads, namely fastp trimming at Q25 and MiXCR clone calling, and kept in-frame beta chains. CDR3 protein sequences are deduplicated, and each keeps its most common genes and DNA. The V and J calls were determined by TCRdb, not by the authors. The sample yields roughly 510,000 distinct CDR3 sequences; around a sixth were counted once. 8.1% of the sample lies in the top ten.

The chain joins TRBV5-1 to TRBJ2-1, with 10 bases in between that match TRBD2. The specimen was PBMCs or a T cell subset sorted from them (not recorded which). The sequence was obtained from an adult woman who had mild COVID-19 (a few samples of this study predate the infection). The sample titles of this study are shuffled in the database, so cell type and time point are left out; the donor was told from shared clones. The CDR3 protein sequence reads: CASSLGAGGPSSYNEQFF. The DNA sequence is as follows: TGCGCCAGCAGCTTGGGAGCGGGAGGGCCGAGCTCCTACAATGAGCAGTTCTTC.